The 23 T cell receptor beta chains listed next were all sequenced from one sample in a study of T cell responses to AZD1222 COVID-19 vaccine. Sequencing used immunoSEQ multiplex PCR; TCRdb keeps in-frame clones, though not all of them. The sample records about 150,000 clones, about nine tenths being singletons. The sample was peripheral blood, taken on day 0 of MenACWY control vaccination. These receptor sequences come from an adult in good health.

The chain links TRBV28 to TRBJ2-2; TRBD2 might be the D (5 bases). V gave up 2 bases and J gave up 6 bases, with 10 bases separating them. The germline V gene encodes CDR1 MDHEN and CDR2 SYDVKM. This CDR3 is built from 14 residues. CDR3 loop: CASSLILGSGELFF. The CDR3 coding sequence is TGTGCCAGCAGTTTAATACTAGGCTCCGGGGAGCTGTTTTTT.

The count of this clone is one. This sequence joins TRBV28 and TRBJ1-2; 9 bases map to TRBD1. V lost 6 bases to trimming and J lost 4 bases; unmatched junction nucleotides: 15. The CDR3 is made up of 17 amino acids. The germline V gene encodes CDR1 MDHEN and CDR2 SYDVKM. This chain's CDR3 is CASRTLLTGGLGYGYTF. The CDR3 DNA reads as TGTGCCAGCAGGACTTTATTGACAGGGGGGCTGGGCTATGGCTACACCTTC.

The chain carries TRBV3-1 (or the pseudogene TRBV3-2) and TRBJ2-2; 7 bases align to TRBD2. CDR3 length equals 15 residues. The germline gives CDR1 LGHDT, CDR2 YNNKEL (reference sequence). V lost 4 bases to trimming and J lost 5 bases; unmatched junction nucleotides: 7. CDR3 protein: CASSPPGRGTGELFF. The CDR3 DNA reads as TGTGCCAGCAGCCCACCGGGGAGGGGTACCGGGGAGCTGTTTTTT.

The V call is TRBV6-5, the J call TRBJ1-2; D call uncertain. This CDR3 spans 10 amino acids. Trimming removed 6 bases from V and 3 bases from J, with 2 bases in between. In germline, CDR1 is MNHEY, CDR2 SVGAGI. In DNA, the CDR3 is TGTGCCAGCAGAGACTATGGCTACACCTTC. It translates to CASRDYGYTF.

This rearrangement joins TRBV7-3 to TRBJ1-2; a possible D gene is TRBD1 (6 bases). The CDR3 extends over 13 amino acids. V gave up 1 base and J gave up 7 bases, with 10 bases separating them. CDR1 and CDR2 from the germline V gene are SGHTA and FQGTGA. CDR3 protein: CASSLRGASGYTF. In DNA form, the CDR3 reads TGTGCCAGCAGCTTAAGGGGGGCCAGTGGCTACACCTTC.

The CDR3 loop reads CASSQDGGQTQYF. CDR3 DNA sequence: TGTGCCAGCAGCCAAGATGGGGGACAGACCCAGTACTTC. The rearrangement links TRBV3-1 (or the pseudogene TRBV3-2) to TRBJ2-5; TRBD1 or TRBD2 may be the D gene (5 bases each). This CDR3 contains 13 residues. Germline values: CDR1 LGHDT, CDR2 YNNKEL (reference sequence). The V and J ends lost 0 bases and 6 bases respectively, with 8 bases between them.

The chain is built from TRBV7-8 and TRBJ2-1; D might be TRBD1 (6 bases). The germline CDR1 and CDR2 sequences are SGHVS and FQNEAQ. The CDR3 length is 10 residues. CDR3 in DNA: TGTACAAGTCAGGGGAATGAGCAGTTCTTC. It translates to CTSQGNEQFF.

The chain links TRBV18 to TRBJ2-2, with 10 bases lining up with TRBD1. V gave up 0 bases and J gave up 5 bases; unmatched junction bases: 3. Germline V gene data show CDR1 as KGHSH and CDR2 as LQKENI. This CDR3 spans 16 amino acids. This CDR3 is CASSPPEGQGTGELFF. CDR3 coding DNA: TGTGCCAGCTCACCACCGGAGGGACAGGGGACCGGGGAGCTGTTTTTT.

This clone was seen a few times. The chain employs TRBV20-1 and TRBJ2-5; D unclear. This CDR3 region has 9 residues. The ends were cut back, 6 bases at V and 4 bases at J, with 3 bases in the middle. Per the germline V gene, CDR1 is DFQATT and CDR2 is SNEGSKA (reference sequence). CDR3 coding DNA: TGCAGTGCGGTAGAGACCCAGTACTTC. As protein: CSAVETQYF.

The chain couples TRBV11-3 to TRBJ2-3, with 7 bases identical to TRBD2. The CDR3 totals 17 residues. J was trimmed by 4 bases and V by 6 bases; bases with no gene match: 16. CDR1 SGHNT and CDR2 YENEEA come from the germline V gene. CDR3: CASSTSSGGSGADTQYF. As DNA, the CDR3 is TGTGCCAGCAGTACTTCTAGCGGCGGGAGCGGCGCAGATACGCAGTATTTT.

The sample holds one count of this clone. This chain joins TRBV11-2 and TRBJ1-1, with unresolved D. CDR1 and CDR2 from the germline V gene are SGHAT and FQNNGV. The CDR3 spans 15 residues. V was clipped by 1 base and J by 1 base, with 10 bases between them. The CDR3 is CASSLGVGRNTEAFF. CDR3 coding DNA: TGTGCCAGCAGCTTAGGGGTGGGGAGGAACACTGAAGCTTTCTTT.

The chain combines TRBV24-1 with TRBJ2-7; possibly TRBD1 for D (7 bases). Germline CDR1 KGHDR, CDR2 SFDVKD. The ends were cut back, 4 bases at V and 6 bases at J, with 12 bases in the middle. The CDR3 runs 13 residues. The CDR3 DNA sequence: TGTGCCACCAGTGACTACAGGGGAGGCGAGCAGTACTTC. It codes for CATSDYRGGEQYF.

The CDR3 region has the DNA TGCGCCAGCAGCCAAGTTACCGGGACTAGCGTGTCCTACGAGCAGTACTTC. Translation: CASSQVTGTSVSYEQYF. The V call is TRBV4-1, the J call TRBJ2-7, with 10 bases aligning to TRBD2. V lost 1 base and J lost 1; bases outside the gene matches: 7. The CDR3 consists of 17 residues. Per the germline V gene, CDR1 is MGHRA and CDR2 is YSYEKL.

The chain couples TRBV19 to TRBJ1-4, with D unclear. Trimming shortened V by 5 bases and J by 7 bases, and 11 bases separated the two germline ends. The CDR3 contains 13 residues. Looked up from germline, CDR1 is LNHDA and CDR2 is SQIVND (reference sequence). CDR3 region: CASSFYPGEKLFF. In nucleotides, the CDR3 is TGTGCCAGTAGTTTCTACCCCGGTGAAAAACTGTTTTTT.

The chain links TRBV16 to TRBJ1-1, with D unclear. Trimming took 0 bases from V and 0 from J, leaving 5 bases between them. From germline, CDR1 is KGHSY and CDR2 FQNENV. The CDR3 has 14 residues. DNA for the CDR3: TGTGCCAGCAGCCAATCCAGCCTGAACACTGAAGCTTTCTTT. This gives the protein CASSQSSLNTEAFF.

The chain employs TRBV14 and TRBJ2-7; possible D gene TRBD1, 5 bases. This CDR3 has 14 residues. Germline V gene data show CDR1 as SGHDN and CDR2 as FVKESK. Deletions cut 4 bases from V and 4 bases from J, with 14 bases between. The CDR3 region has the DNA TGTGCCAGCAGCCTTCGGACAAGTACTTACGAGCAGTACGTC. Its translation is CASSLRTSTYEQYV.

This rearrangement joins TRBV5-1 to TRBJ1-1; 8 positions agree with TRBD1. V trimming: 1 base; J trimming: 4 bases; junction bases outside the gene matches: 3. Germline assignment: CDR1 SGHRS and CDR2 YFSETQ. The CDR3 is made up of 14 amino acids. CDR3 residues: CASSLSTGGTEAFF. The CDR3 DNA reads TGCGCCAGCAGCTTGTCCACAGGGGGCACTGAAGCTTTCTTT. Full variable domain (missing parts from reference TRBV5-1 and TRBJ1-1): KAGVTQTPRYLIKTRGQQVTLSCSPISGHRSVSWYQQTPGQGLQFLFEYFSETQRNKGNFPGRFSGRQFSNSRSEMNVSTLELGDSALYLCASSLSTGGTEAFFGQGTRLTVV.

This clone was seen once. The chain combines TRBV27 with TRBJ2-7; TRBD1 matches at 7 bases. The CDR3 spans 14 residues. After removal of 7 bases from V and 1 base from J, the junction contained 7 bases not matched to a gene. Germline V gives CDR1 MNHEY, CDR2 SMNVEV (reference sequence). In DNA form, the CDR3 reads TGTGCCAGCAAAAAAGACAGGGCGTCCTACGAGCAGTACTTC. Its translation: CASKKDRASYEQYF.

The chain joins TRBV2 to TRBJ2-1; no firm D call. Germline CDR1 SNHLY, CDR2 FYNNEI. CDR3 size: 13 residues. Deletions cut 6 bases from V and 8 bases from J, with 14 bases between. The CDR3 sequence: CASSGRVYDEQFF. CDR3 coding DNA: TGTGCCAGCAGCGGGCGCGTGTACGATGAGCAGTTCTTC.

The chain carries TRBV19 and TRBJ1-2; D not resolved. The CDR3 totals 12 residues. Trimming took off 5 bases at V and 0 bases at J, with 4 bases between the two ends. Looked up from germline, CDR1 is LNHDA and CDR2 is SQIVND (reference sequence). CDR3 residues: CASSLANYGYTF. CDR3 DNA: TGTGCCAGTAGTCTGGCTAACTATGGCTACACCTTC.

The chain uses TRBV3-1 (or the pseudogene TRBV3-2) and TRBJ2-7, with D unclear. Germline assignment: CDR1 LGHDT and CDR2 YNNKEL (reference sequence). The V gene lost 4 bases and the J gene lost 0 bases, with 10 bases spanning the gap. This CDR3 comprises 14 residues. The CDR3 here is CASSRTWSSYEQYV. The DNA for the CDR3 is TGTGCCAGCAGCCGGACCTGGAGCTCCTACGAGCAGTACGTC.

This clone was counted between two and nine times. V is TRBV15 and J is TRBJ1-5; D is unclear. This CDR3 is 16 amino acids long. Germline-derived CDR1 and CDR2 are LNHNV and YYDKDF (reference sequence). V dropped 5 bases and J dropped 3 bases, with 17 bases sitting between them. CDR3 nucleotide sequence: TGTGCCACCAGCCCAACCCGGACCGAGCTCAATCAGCCCCAGCATTTT. It encodes CATSPTRTELNQPQHF.

As DNA, the CDR3 is TGCAGTGCTAGTACGCAACATGTTGGCCAGCCCCAGCATTTT. Its protein product is CSASTQHVGQPQHF. The chain is built from TRBV20-1 and TRBJ1-5; no clear D gene. CDR1 DFQATT and CDR2 SNEGSKA come from the germline V gene (reference sequence). The CDR3 extends over 14 amino acids. Trimming left V 3 bases short and J 7 bases short, with 16 bases between.